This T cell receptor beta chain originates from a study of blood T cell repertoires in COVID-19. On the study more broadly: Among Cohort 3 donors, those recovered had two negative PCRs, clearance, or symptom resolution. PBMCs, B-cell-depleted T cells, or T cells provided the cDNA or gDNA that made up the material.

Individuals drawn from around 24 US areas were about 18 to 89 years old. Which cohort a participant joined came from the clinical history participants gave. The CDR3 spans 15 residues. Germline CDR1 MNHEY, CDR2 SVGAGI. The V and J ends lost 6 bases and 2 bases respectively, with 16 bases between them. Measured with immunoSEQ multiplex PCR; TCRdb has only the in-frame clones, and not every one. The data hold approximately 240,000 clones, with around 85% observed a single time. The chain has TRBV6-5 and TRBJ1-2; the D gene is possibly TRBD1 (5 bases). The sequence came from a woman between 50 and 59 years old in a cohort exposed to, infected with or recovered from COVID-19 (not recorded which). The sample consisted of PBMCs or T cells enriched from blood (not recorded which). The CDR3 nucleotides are TGTGCCAGCAGGTTTGGGTCAGGGCCCAACTATGGCTACACCTTC. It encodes CASRFGSGPNYGYTF.